Sequencing of this T cell receptor (beta chain) was carried out in a study of naive and memory T cell subsets. An equimolar mix of two oligonucleotides served as the beta constant-region primer for TRBC1 and TRBC2. TCRdb reprocessed the UMI-ligation and nested PCR reads with MiXCR, giving one entry per CDR3 protein. The sample lists around 35,000 distinct CDR3 sequences; roughly 15% were seen once. CDR3 length: 13 residues. Between the trimmed V and J ends, which lost 7 bases and 2 bases, there was a span of 11 bases. The rearrangement joins TRBV12-3 or TRBV12-4 to TRBJ2-5, with unresolved D. The origin of this receptor is a human donor in good health. Sequenced material: effector memory CD4+ T cells from blood. The subset: effector memory, CD45RA- CD27-. The CDR3 region is CASMAQQQETQYF. The CDR3 DNA follows: TGTGCCAGCATGGCACAGCAACAAGAGACCCAGTACTTC.